One and the same sample provided the 27 T cell receptor beta chains below, sequenced in a study of T-cell memory formation after mild COVID-19. TCRdb independently ran MiXCR on the 5' RACE reads; one entry per CDR3 protein. The sample shows about 270,000 distinct CDR3 sequences, 16% of them seen only once. The sequencing input was PBMCs or a T cell subset sorted from them (not recorded which). Receptor source: a young man who had mild COVID-19 (a few samples of this study predate the infection). Cell type and time point are not known.

Ten or more counts support this clonotype. The genes are TRBV11-2 and TRBJ2-3; D may be TRBD2 (6 bases). V shed 3 bases and J shed 4 bases, with 8 bases lying between them. Germline CDR1 is SGHAT and CDR2 is FQNNGV. The CDR3 runs 13 residues. CDR3 sequence reads: CASSFTGADTQYF. In nucleotides, the CDR3 is TGTGCCAGCAGCTTCACGGGGGCAGATACGCAGTATTTT. The full variable domain, its missing parts supplied by reference TRBV11-2 and TRBJ2-3, is EAGVAQSPRYKIIEKRQSVAFWCNPISGHATLYWYQQILGQGPKLLIQFQNNGVVDDSQLPKDRFSAERLKGVDSTLKIQPAKLEDSAVYLCASSFTGADTQYFGPGTRLTVL.

The rearrangement links TRBV5-1 to TRBJ2-7; D ambiguous. V lost 4 bases and J lost 5, with 19 bases in between. The germline V gene has CDR1 SGHRS and CDR2 YFSETQ. CDR3 length: 15 amino acids. The CDR3 spells CASSPPSRSGDEQYF. The CDR3 bases are TGCGCCAGCAGCCCGCCCAGTCGATCAGGCGACGAGCAGTACTTC.

Only a few counts were recorded for this clonotype. The V gene is TRBV4-1, the J gene TRBJ1-5, with D unclear. CDR1 and CDR2 (germline): MGHRA, YSYEKL. Trimming shortened V by 4 bases and J by 6 bases, and 10 bases separated the two germline ends. This CDR3 spans 13 amino acids. The CDR3 nucleotides are TGCGCCAGCAGCCCGCCCTACATTCAGCCCCAGCATTTT. This encodes CASSPPYIQPQHF.

This chain uses TRBV4-1 with TRBJ2-3; 12 bases are a match to TRBD2. This CDR3 has 18 residues. Trimming removed 0 bases from V and 2 bases from J; junction bases left unmatched: 6. The germline V gene encodes CDR1 MGHRA and CDR2 YSYEKL. The CDR3 reads CASSQDRASGGATDTQYF. The CDR3 DNA follows: TGCGCCAGCAGCCAAGATAGGGCTAGCGGGGGGGCCACAGATACGCAGTATTTT.

This clonotype appeared a few times. This chain uses TRBV29-1 with TRBJ1-2; D gene ambiguous. Trimming took 4 bases from V and 4 from J, leaving 13 bases between them. The CDR3 totals 13 residues. Germline V gene data show CDR1 as SQVTM and CDR2 as ANQGSEA. The DNA for the CDR3 is TGCAGCGTTGGTGAGCCGGCAATCTATGGCTACACCTTC. As protein: CSVGEPAIYGYTF. The full variable domain, its missing parts supplied by reference TRBV29-1 and TRBJ1-2, is SAVISQKPSRDICQRGTSLTIQCQVDSQVTMMFWYRQQPGQSLTLIATANQGSEATYESGFVIDKFPISRPNLTFSTLTVSNMSPEDSSIYLCSVGEPAIYGYTFGSGTRLTVV.

This clonotype was seen more than once but under ten times. The V and J genes are TRBV6-6 and TRBJ1-4; 7 bases are shared with TRBD1. Germline-derived CDR1 and CDR2 are MNHNY and SVGAGI (reference sequence). This CDR3 contains 13 residues. J was trimmed by 8 bases and V by 6 bases; bases with no gene match: 6. The DNA for the CDR3 is TGTGCCAGCAGGGATCCGGGACAGGAAAAACTGTTTTTT. This encodes CASRDPGQEKLFF.

The genes are TRBV7-9 and TRBJ1-1; 7 positions match TRBD1. V was pared by 1 base and J by 3 bases, with 8 bases of the junction left unmatched. This CDR3 region has 16 residues. Germline assignment: CDR1 SEHNR and CDR2 FQNEAQ (reference sequence). The CDR3 DNA reads as TGTGCCAGCAGCTTAGGGATACAGGGGTCTGACACTGAAGCTTTCTTT. The encoded protein is CASSLGIQGSDTEAFF. The full variable domain, completed using reference TRBV7-9 and TRBJ1-1, is DTGVSQNPRHKITKRGQNVTFRCDPISEHNRLYWYRQTLGQGPEFLTYFQNEAQLEKSRLLSDRFSAERPKGSFSTLEIQRTEQGDSAMYLCASSLGIQGSDTEAFFGQGTRLTVV.

The gene calls are TRBV2 and TRBJ1-1, with D possibly TRBD1 on 6 matching bases. The CDR3 runs to 13 residues. Germline lookup yields CDR1 SNHLY and CDR2 FYNNEI. V was cut by 9 bases and J by 4 bases, with 15 bases left in between. In DNA, the CDR3 is TGTGCCAGAGGGGCCGACAGGAGCACTGAAGCTTTCTTT. This encodes CARGADRSTEAFF. The full variable domain, its missing parts supplied by reference TRBV2 and TRBJ1-1, is EPEVTQTPSHQVTQMGQEVILRCVPISNHLYFYWYRQILGQKVEFLVSFYNNEISEKSEIFDDQFSVERPDGSNFTLKIRSTKLEDSAMYFCARGADRSTEAFFGQGTRLTVV.

This clonotype was counted only a few times. This chain uses TRBV11-2 with TRBJ2-3; D uncertain. CDR3 length equals 18 residues. Germline values: CDR1 SGHAT, CDR2 FQNNGV. Trimming took off 3 bases at V and 1 base at J, with 20 bases between the two ends. The CDR3, as DNA: TGTGCCAGCAGCTTTTACCCCCCTCCGGTTGCAGGCACAGATACGCAGTATTTT. This translates into CASSFYPPPVAGTDTQYF.

This clonotype has a count of ten or more. J is TRBJ1-2 and V is TRBV25-1; D uncertain. V was pared by 4 bases and J by 4 bases, with 10 bases between. This CDR3 is 13 amino acids long. Germline-derived CDR1 and CDR2 are MGHDK and SYGVNS. CDR3 in amino acids: CASSGLQFYGYTF. The CDR3 DNA follows: TGTGCCAGCAGTGGTTTACAGTTCTATGGCTACACCTTC.

The chain joins TRBV7-9 to TRBJ2-3; possible D gene TRBD2, 5 bases. Trimming took off 3 bases at V and 3 bases at J, with 13 bases between the two ends. The CDR3 is made up of 15 amino acids. Germline CDR1 reads SEHNR; CDR2 reads FQNEAQ (reference sequence). The CDR3 region is CASSFDWTETDTQYF. The CDR3 nucleotides read TGTGCCAGCAGCTTCGACTGGACTGAAACAGATACGCAGTATTTT. The full variable domain, completed using reference TRBV7-9 and TRBJ2-3, is DTGVSQNPRHKITKRGQNVTFRCDPISEHNRLYWYRQTLGQGPEFLTYFQNEAQLEKSRLLSDRFSAERPKGSFSTLEIQRTEQGDSAMYLCASSFDWTETDTQYFGPGTRLTVL.

The chain combines TRBV20-1 with TRBJ2-3, with D tentatively TRBD1 or TRBD2 (5 bases each). The V gene's germline CDR1 is DFQATT and CDR2 SNEGSKA (reference sequence). V was trimmed by 6 bases and J by 1 base, leaving 5 bases between them. The CDR3 runs to 11 residues. For the CDR3, the DNA is TGCAGTGCGGGGGGCACAGATACGCAGTATTTT. This gives the protein CSAGGTDTQYF.

This clonotype came up a few times. J is TRBJ2-1 and V is TRBV6-1; 7 positions match TRBD2. Germline CDR1 reads MNHNS; CDR2 reads SASEGT. The V and J ends lost 8 bases and 0 bases, in that order; junction bases with no gene match: 7. The CDR3 has 15 residues. The CDR3 nucleotides read TGTGCCAGCTCGTTGGGACTAAGCTCCTACAATGAGCAGTTCTTC. Translation gives CASSLGLSSYNEQFF.

The V call is TRBV29-1, the J call TRBJ2-7; TRBD1 matches 10 bases. Germline V gene sequence: CDR1 SQVTM, CDR2 ANQGSEA. V trimming: 5 bases; J trimming: 1 base; junction bases outside the gene matches: 2. There are 13 residues in the CDR3. CDR3 sequence: CSVRDRGSYEQYV. The CDR3 DNA sequence: TGCAGCGTTAGGGACAGGGGTTCCTACGAGCAGTACGTC.

This clonotype was detected a few times. The rearrangement uses TRBV10-3 and TRBJ2-7; 11 bases are a match to TRBD1. CDR1 and CDR2 from the germline V gene are ENHRY and SYGVKD. The CDR3 covers 16 residues. J gave up 3 bases and V 3 bases, and 7 bases lay outside the gene matches. CDR3 bases: TGTGCCATCAGTGATAACCCGGGACAGGGGGTCTACGAGCAGTACGTC. Protein: CAISDNPGQGVYEQYV.

V gene TRBV7-2 combines with J gene TRBJ1-6; D gene unclear. The CDR3 covers 15 residues. The germline V and J ends were trimmed by 4 bases and 4 bases, with 11 bases remaining between them. Germline lookup yields CDR1 SGHTA and CDR2 FQGNSA. CDR3 DNA sequence: TGTGCCAGCAGCTCATCCTTTGCATATAATTCACCCCTCCACTTT. It is translated as CASSSSFAYNSPLHF.

This clonotype was seen more than once but under ten times. The chain combines TRBV12-3 or TRBV12-4 with TRBJ1-1; TRBD1 might be the D (6 bases). CDR3 length equals 14 residues. Trimming pared 6 bases from V and 6 bases from J, leaving 17 bases between. CDR3 sequence (DNA): TGTGCCAGCAGACCCGCGGGGGGCAGGTCTGAAGCTTTCTTT. Protein sequence: CASRPAGGRSEAFF.

This clonotype turned up a few times. J is TRBJ1-1 and V is TRBV7-2, with D unclear. The V and J ends lost 2 bases and 7 bases respectively, with 14 bases between them. Germline CDR1 and CDR2: SGHTA and FQGNSA. The CDR3 length is 14 residues. The CDR3 DNA sequence: TGTGCCAGCAGCTTATACGACCTAGTAGGTGAAGCTTTCTTT. This translates into CASSLYDLVGEAFF.

This clonotype has only a few counts. The chain has TRBV7-9 and TRBJ1-1; D is unresolved. The CDR3 extends over 14 amino acids. Germline values: CDR1 SEHNR, CDR2 FQNEAQ (reference sequence). Between the trimmed V and J ends, which lost 1 base and 4 bases, there was a span of 10 bases. CDR3 nucleotides: TGTGCCAGCAGCTTAGGACGTTTAGGCACTGAAGCTTTCTTT. Amino acid sequence: CASSLGRLGTEAFF.

This clonotype was seen more than once but under ten times. This sequence joins TRBV5-1 and TRBJ2-3, with TRBD2 matching 11 bases. CDR3 length: 17 residues. The germline V gene encodes CDR1 SGHRS and CDR2 YFSETQ. V was clipped by 4 bases and J by 3 bases; unmatched bases: 10. In DNA form, the CDR3 reads TGCGCCAGCAGCAGTACTAGCGGGGGAACCGGGACAGATACGCAGTATTTT. Residues: CASSSTSGGTGTDTQYF.

This clonotype occurred a few times. V gene TRBV7-9 combines with J gene TRBJ1-4, with D uncertain. Per germline, CDR1 SEHNR and CDR2 FQNEAQ (reference sequence). The CDR3 length is 14 residues. V lost 7 bases to trimming and J lost 7 bases, with 16 bases between them. The CDR3 DNA follows: TGTGCCAGCAACGACCTTGTGGGCGGTGAAAAACTGTTTTTT. It translates to CASNDLVGGEKLFF.

This sequence joins TRBV7-2 and TRBJ2-3; maybe TRBD2 (6 bases). Germline CDR1 SGHTA, CDR2 FQGNSA. CDR3 size: 15 residues. Trimming removed 3 bases from V and 2 bases from J, with 12 bases in between. CDR3 loop: CASSLGRMYTDTQYF. The CDR3 coding sequence is TGTGCCAGCAGCTTGGGGAGGATGTACACAGATACGCAGTATTTT.

This clonotype has a handful of counts. V is TRBV18 and J is TRBJ1-5; D possibly corresponds to TRBD1 (5 bases). V lost 6 bases to trimming and J lost 4 bases, with 13 bases between them. The CDR3 runs 14 residues. From germline, CDR1 is KGHSH and CDR2 LQKENI. As DNA, the CDR3 is TGTGCCAGCTCTATCACAGGACTGAATCAGCCCCAGCATTTT. Protein: CASSITGLNQPQHF.

This clonotype came up a few times. This sequence joins TRBV3-1 and TRBJ2-3, with D uncertain. V was shortened by 1 base and J by 11 bases, with 13 bases between the two germline ends. The CDR3 sequence is 13 residues long. The germline CDR1 and CDR2 sequences are LGHDT and YNNKEL (reference sequence). The DNA for the CDR3 is TGTGCCAGCAGCCAAGTACCGGGCCGCGGGCAGTATTTT. It codes for CASSQVPGRGQYF.

This clonotype was observed many times. This chain uses TRBV12-3 or TRBV12-4 with TRBJ1-2; D perhaps matches TRBD1 (5 bases). This CDR3 is built from 13 residues. V dropped 3 bases and J dropped 3 bases, with 8 bases sitting between them. The CDR3 loop is CASSFGRDYGYTF. CDR3 DNA: TGTGCCAGCAGTTTCGGCAGGGACTATGGCTACACCTTC.

This clonotype occurred many times. The V gene is TRBV20-1, the J gene TRBJ2-1, with TRBD2 matching 12 bases. The V and J ends lost 1 base and 10 bases, in that order; junction bases with no gene match: 8. The germline V gene has CDR1 DFQATT and CDR2 SNEGSKA (reference sequence). CDR3 length: 15 amino acids. As DNA, the CDR3 is TGCAGTGCTAGAGTGGGGACTAGCGGGCCAGGGGAGCAGTTCTTC. The encoded protein is CSARVGTSGPGEQFF.

The chain has TRBV23-1 and TRBJ2-1, with TRBD1 identical over 7 bases. TRBV23-1 is an open reading frame, and its role is uncertain. Trimming at V came to 0 bases and at J to 7 bases, leaving 15 bases not matched to a gene. The CDR3 sequence is 18 residues long. The CDR3 DNA reads as TGCGCCAGCAGTCAATCATACGACAGGGTATTCAACTCGAATGAGCAGTTCTTC. It translates to CASSQSYDRVFNSNEQFF.